The entry below describes one TCR beta chain. As yet, its antigen is unknown. This record belongs to a study of T cell responses to AZD1222 COVID-19 vaccine. TCRdb's table, derived via immunoSEQ multiplex PCR, lists solely in-frame clones and lacks some. Of roughly 80,000 clones in the sample, 90% to 95% are singletons; the top ten hold 5.2%. Overall study results and limits: The donor group comprised mostly white British people and more females; the analysis possibly underestimated clonal diversity. Spike-specific TCR breadth and depth went up after people got two AZD1222 doses. Unmutated regions of variants are reportedly targeted by nearly half of spike-specific TCRs. There were repertoire samples only from the period after the peak T cell response.

The source of this sequence is an adult in good health. The material was peripheral blood, obtained on day 0 of AZD1222 vaccination.

The CDR3, as DNA: TGTGCCAGCAGTGTACAGGGGGCAGGGTATCAGCCCCAGCATTTT. Residues: CASSVQGAGYQPQHF. This sequence joins TRBV2 and TRBJ1-5; 9 bases are shared with TRBD1. V dropped 4 bases and J dropped 5; count of bases not matched to a gene: 6. The CDR3 extends over 15 amino acids. CDR1 is SNHLY, CDR2 FYNNEI, per germline.